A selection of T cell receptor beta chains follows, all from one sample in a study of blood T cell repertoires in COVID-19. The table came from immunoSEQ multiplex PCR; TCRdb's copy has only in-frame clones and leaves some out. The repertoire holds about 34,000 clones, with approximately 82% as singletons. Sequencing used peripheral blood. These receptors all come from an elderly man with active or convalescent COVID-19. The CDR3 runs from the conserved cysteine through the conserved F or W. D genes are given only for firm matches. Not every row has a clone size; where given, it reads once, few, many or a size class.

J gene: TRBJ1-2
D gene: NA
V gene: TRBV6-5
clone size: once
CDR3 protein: CASSRDNYGYTF
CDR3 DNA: TGTGCCAGCAGCCGAGATAACTATGGCTACACCTTC

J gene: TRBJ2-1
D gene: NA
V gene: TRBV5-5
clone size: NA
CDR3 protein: CASSLAGVRNNEQFF
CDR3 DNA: TGTGCCAGCAGCTTGGCGGGAGTCCGTAACAATGAGCAGTTCTTC

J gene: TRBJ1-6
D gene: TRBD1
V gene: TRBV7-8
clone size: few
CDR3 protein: CASISTGTGSYNSPLHF
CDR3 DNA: TGTGCCAGCATATCTACCGGGACAGGGAGTTATAATTCACCCCTCCACTTT

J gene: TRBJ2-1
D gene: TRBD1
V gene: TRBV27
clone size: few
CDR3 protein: CASSTGDRVMIF
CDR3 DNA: TGTGCCAGCAGTACGGGTGACAGGGTTATGATCTTC

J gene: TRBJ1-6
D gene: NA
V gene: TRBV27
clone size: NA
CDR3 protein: CASSLRGSPLHF
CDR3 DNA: TGTGCCAGCAGTTTACGGGGTTCACCCCTCCACTTT

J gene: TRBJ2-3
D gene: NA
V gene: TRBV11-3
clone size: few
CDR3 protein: CASSLGGLLTDTQYF
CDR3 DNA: TGTGCCAGCAGCTTAGGGGGACTCCTCACAGATACGCAGTATTTT

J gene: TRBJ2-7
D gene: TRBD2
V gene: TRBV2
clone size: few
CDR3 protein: CASSERQTSGRQAEQYF
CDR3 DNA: TGTGCCAGCAGTGAACGGCAGACTAGCGGGAGACAGGCGGAGCAGTACTTC

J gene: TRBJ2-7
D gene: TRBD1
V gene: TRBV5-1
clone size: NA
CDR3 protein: CASSLAGTGGTYEQYF
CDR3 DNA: TGCGCCAGCAGCTTGGCCGGGACAGGGGGCACCTACGAGCAGTACTTC

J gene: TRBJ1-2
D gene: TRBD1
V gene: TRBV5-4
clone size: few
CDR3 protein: CASSRTGGYGYTF
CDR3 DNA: TGTGCCAGCAGCCGGACAGGGGGCTATGGCTACACCTTC

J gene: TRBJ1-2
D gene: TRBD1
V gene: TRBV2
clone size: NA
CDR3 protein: CASSEQGVVARYNYGYTF
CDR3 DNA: TGTGCCAGCAGTGAACAGGGGGTAGTTGCCAGGTATAACTATGGCTACACCTTC

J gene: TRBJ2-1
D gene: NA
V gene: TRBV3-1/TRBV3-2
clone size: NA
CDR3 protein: CASSQELFLDYHNEQFF
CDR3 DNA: TGTGCCAGCAGCCAAGAACTATTCCTAGATTACCACAATGAGCAGTTCTTC

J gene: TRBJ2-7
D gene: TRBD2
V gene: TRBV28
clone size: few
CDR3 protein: CASSFRTSGIREQYF
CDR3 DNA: TGTGCCAGCAGTTTTAGGACTAGCGGTATTAGAGAGCAGTACTTC

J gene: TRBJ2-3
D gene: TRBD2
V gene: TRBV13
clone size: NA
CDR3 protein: CASSSRTSGSNTQYF
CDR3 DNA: TGTGCCAGCAGCTCCCGGACTAGCGGGAGTAATACGCAGTATTTT

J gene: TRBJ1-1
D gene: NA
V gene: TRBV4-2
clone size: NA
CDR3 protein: CASSQVTGNTEAFF
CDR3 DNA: TGTGCCAGCAGCCAAGTAACGGGGAACACTGAAGCTTTCTTT

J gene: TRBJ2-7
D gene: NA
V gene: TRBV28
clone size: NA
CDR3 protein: CASSGSRSEQYF
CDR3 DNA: TGTGCCAGCAGTGGCTCGAGGTCGGAGCAGTACTTC

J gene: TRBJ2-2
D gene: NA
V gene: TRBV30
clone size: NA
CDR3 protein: CAWSSVHGELFF
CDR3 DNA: TGTGCCTGGAGTTCAGTCCACGGGGAGCTGTTTTTT

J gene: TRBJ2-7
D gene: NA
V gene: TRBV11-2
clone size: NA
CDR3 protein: CASSLMRLSYEQYF
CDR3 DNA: TGTGCCAGCAGCCTAATGAGGCTCTCCTACGAGCAGTACTTC

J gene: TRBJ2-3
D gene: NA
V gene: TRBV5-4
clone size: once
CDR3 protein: CASSLWRNTQYF
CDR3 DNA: TGTGCCAGCAGCCTTTGGCGGAATACGCAGTATTTT

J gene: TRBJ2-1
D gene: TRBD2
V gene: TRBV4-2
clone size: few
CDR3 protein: CASSQAEGTSGNRVQFF
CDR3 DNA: TGTGCCAGCAGCCAAGCCGAAGGGACTAGCGGGAACCGAGTGCAGTTCTTC

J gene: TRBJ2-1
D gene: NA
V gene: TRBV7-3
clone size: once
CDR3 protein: CASSLGGSGSYNEQFF
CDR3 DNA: TGTGCCAGCAGCTTAGGAGGTAGCGGCTCCTACAATGAGCAGTTCTTC

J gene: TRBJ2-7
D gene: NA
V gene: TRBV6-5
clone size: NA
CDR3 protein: CASSTTKKYEQYF
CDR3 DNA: TGTGCCAGCAGCACGACTAAGAAGTACGAGCAGTACTTC

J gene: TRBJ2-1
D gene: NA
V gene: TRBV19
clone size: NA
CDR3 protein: CASSINSGSYNEQFF
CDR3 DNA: TGTGCCAGTAGTATAAACAGCGGGTCCTACAATGAGCAGTTCTTC

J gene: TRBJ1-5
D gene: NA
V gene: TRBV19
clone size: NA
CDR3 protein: CASGTGPWQPQHF
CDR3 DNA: TGTGCCAGTGGTACAGGGCCTTGGCAGCCCCAGCATTTT

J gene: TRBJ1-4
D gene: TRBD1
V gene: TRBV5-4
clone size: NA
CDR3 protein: CASSRQQGAPESLFF
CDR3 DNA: TGTGCCAGCAGCCGCCAACAGGGGGCCCCCGAAAGCCTGTTTTTT